This T cell receptor (beta chain) was observed in a study of shared clonotypes between healthy human individuals. Study context: The cohort had a couple of women and three men, ages 18 to 49.

Positively selected for CCR7, the CD45RO-negative cells used as naive CD8 cells excluded terminally differentiated effector memory CD45RA+ cells. Some clones are missing from TCRdb's copy, which holds only in-frame ones; the method was immunoSEQ multiplex PCR. Here the sample spans roughly 2,000,000 clones, roughly 93% being singletons. This clone was observed a single time. Its antigen is not identified. Study observations and caveats: The study found lower generation probabilities in non-shared clonotypes than in those shared by all four donors. Larger richness was generally estimated for naive than memory subsets.

The sequence came from a man younger than 35 in good health. Some clones in this sample may be carry-over from other donors' samples. Material for sequencing was naive CD8+ T cells from PBMCs.

The CDR3 loop reads CASSQDGGPAYSTDQETQYF. CDR3 sequence (DNA): TGCGCCAGCAGCCAAGATGGTGGGCCAGCATATTCTACTGATCAAGAGACCCAGTACTTC. The rearrangement joins TRBV4-3 to TRBJ2-5; unclear D gene. Germline V gene sequence: CDR1 LGHNA, CDR2 YSLEER. CDR3 length: 20 residues. V lost 0 bases and J lost 2, with 25 bases in between.